A single sample is the source of the 2 T cell receptor beta chains below, sequenced in a study of shared clonotypes between healthy human individuals. Here immunoSEQ multiplex PCR was the method, and the copy in TCRdb shows in-frame clones only, minus some. The data show around 500,000 clones, about 85% seen once. Sequences were obtained from PBMCs. The receptors were gathered from a woman aged 40 to 50 in good health. Some clones in this sample may be carry-over from other donors' samples.

The chain is built from TRBV5-4 and TRBJ2-1; TRBD2 is a possible D gene (6 bases). The CDR3 runs 16 residues. CDR1 is SGHNT and CDR2 is YYREEE in the germline V gene (reference sequence). Trimming took off 0 bases at V and 4 bases at J, with 14 bases between the two ends. CDR3 protein: CASSLDGGVGYNEQFF. CDR3 sequence (DNA): TGTGCCAGCAGCTTGGATGGCGGGGTGGGGTACAATGAGCAGTTCTTC.

The rearrangement joins TRBV28 to TRBJ2-1; D remains unclear. CDR3 size: 13 residues. Germline V CDR1 and CDR2: MDHEN, SYDVKM. Deletions cut 6 bases from V and 0 bases from J, with 6 bases between. The CDR3: CASRRSSYNEQFF. CDR3 DNA: TGTGCCAGCAGACGGAGCTCCTACAATGAGCAGTTCTTC. The full variable domain, completed using reference TRBV28 and TRBJ2-1, is DVKVTQSSRYLVKRTGEKVFLECVQDMDHENMFWYRQDPGLGLRLIYFSYDVKMKEKGDIPEGYSVSREKKERFSLILESASTNQTSMYLCASRRSSYNEQFFGPGTRLTVL.